The 2 T cell receptor beta chains below all came from one sample that was sequenced in a study of T cells in Graves' hyperthyroidism and ophthalmopathy. RNA transcripts gave rise to amplified TCR beta CDR3 regions. HTBI primers were the set used in a first-round RT-PCR of the TCR CDR3. Each CDR3 protein gets one entry after TCRdb re-called the multiplex PCR reads with MiXCR. The sample includes 300,000 to 450,000 distinct CDR3 sequences, around an eighth seen only once; the top ten take around 20%. The sequenced sample was blood. The receptors stem from a man younger than 45 with Graves' hyperthyroidism that later progressed to Graves' ophthalmopathy.

Ten or more counts support this clonotype. The chain recombines TRBV7-3 with TRBJ2-1; weak D call: TRBD1 (5 bases). CDR3 length: 15 amino acids. The ends were cut back, 2 bases at V and 4 bases at J, with 12 bases in the middle. The germline gives CDR1 SGHTA, CDR2 FQGTGA. DNA of the CDR3: TGTGCCAGCAGCTTAGTTGGGGCAGGATACAATGAGCAGTTCTTC. It yields the protein CASSLVGAGYNEQFF.

The chain has TRBV27 and TRBJ1-6, with 9 bases identical to TRBD1. J gave up 5 bases and V 7 bases, and 9 bases lay outside the gene matches. The CDR3 is 16 amino acids. CDR1 and CDR2 (germline): MNHEY, SMNVEV (reference sequence). This CDR3 reads CASTAFRDRDNSPLHF. CDR3 nucleotide sequence: TGTGCCAGCACCGCTTTCCGGGACAGGGATAATTCACCCCTCCACTTT.